These 18 T cell receptor beta chains came from one sample sequenced in a study of cytomegalovirus exposure and HLA in healthy donors. Produced via immunoSEQ multiplex PCR; TCRdb's table is partial and in-frame only. The sample contains 110,000 to 150,000 clones, more than 85% of which appear only once. Sequencing used PBMCs. These receptors all come from a man aged 18 to 35 in good health and CMV-seronegative.

This rearrangement joins TRBV2 to TRBJ1-1; tentative D call: TRBD1 (5 bases). Between the trimmed V and J ends, which lost 6 bases and 6 bases, there was a span of 17 bases. The CDR3 has 14 residues. Looked up from germline, CDR1 is SNHLY and CDR2 is FYNNEI. CDR3 protein: CASRADQGMSEAFF. For the CDR3, the DNA is TGTGCCAGCAGAGCAGACCAGGGAATGTCTGAAGCTTTCTTT.

V and J are TRBV6-1 and TRBJ1-1, with D possibly matching TRBD1 (5 bases). V was shortened by 1 base and J by 10 bases, with 19 bases between the two germline ends. Germline values: CDR1 MNHNS, CDR2 SASEGT. The CDR3 loop spans 15 amino acids. The DNA of the CDR3 is TGTGCCAGCAGTGAAGTCCAGGGCGATCAGGTGGGAGCTTTCTTT. It translates to CASSEVQGDQVGAFF.

The chain couples TRBV30 to TRBJ1-1; perhaps TRBD1 as D (6 bases). CDR1 is GTSNPN and CDR2 is SVGIG in the germline V gene (reference sequence). V lost 4 bases to trimming and J lost 6 bases, with 6 bases between them. This CDR3 has 10 amino acids. The CDR3 loop reads CAWTGAEAFF. The CDR3 nucleotides are TGTGCCTGGACAGGGGCTGAAGCTTTCTTT.

The rearrangement joins TRBV28 to TRBJ1-1; no clear D gene. Germline V CDR1 and CDR2: MDHEN, SYDVKM. This CDR3 contains 14 residues. V was clipped by 3 bases and J by 1 base, with 9 bases between them. CDR3 loop: CASSFLARNTEAFF. The CDR3 bases are TGTGCCAGCAGTTTCCTCGCCAGGAACACTGAAGCTTTCTTT.

This clone appeared a single time. The rearrangement joins TRBV30 to TRBJ1-4; D is ambiguous. V lost 4 bases and J lost 7, with 7 bases in between. CDR3 length: 11 residues. Germline V lookup: CDR1 GTSNPN, CDR2 SVGIG (reference sequence). The CDR3 protein is CAWTGGEKLFF. CDR3 bases: TGTGCCTGGACCGGTGGTGAAAAACTGTTTTTT.

The V gene is TRBV7-2, the J gene TRBJ2-3, with a weak D call TRBD2 (5 bases). V was cut by 2 bases and J by 4 bases, with 13 bases left in between. The CDR3 sequence is 15 residues long. Germline V lookup: CDR1 SGHTA, CDR2 FQGNSA. The CDR3 DNA sequence: TGTGCCAGCAGCTTAACGTTCGGGCGGGCAGATACGCAGTATTTT. Protein: CASSLTFGRADTQYF. Together with reference TRBV7-2 and TRBJ2-3, the CDR3 gives the full variable domain: GAGVSQSPSNKVTEKGKDVELRCDPISGHTALYWYRQSLGQGLEFLIYFQGNSAPDKSGLPSDRFSAERTGGSVSTLTIQRTQQEDSAVYLCASSLTFGRADTQYFGPGTRLTVL.

This clone showed up just once. V and J are TRBV6-6 and TRBJ2-7; 7 bases match TRBD1. The CDR3 length is 13 residues. Trimming removed 8 bases from V and 0 bases from J; junction bases left unmatched: 4. CDR1 MNHNY and CDR2 SVGAGI come from the germline V gene (reference sequence). The CDR3 DNA sequence: TGTGCCAGCCGAAGGGACAGCTCCTACGAGCAGTACGTC. The encoded protein is CASRRDSSYEQYV.

This clone came up a few times. This chain links TRBV18 with TRBJ1-5; a possible D gene is TRBD1 (6 bases). CDR1 KGHSH and CDR2 LQKENI come from the germline V gene. The CDR3 extends over 15 amino acids. V lost 3 bases and J lost 5, with 14 bases in between. The CDR3: CASSPGGGGDQPQHF. The DNA for the CDR3 is TGTGCCAGCTCACCTGGCGGGGGGGGCGATCAGCCCCAGCATTTT.

The V call is TRBV21-1, the J call TRBJ2-7; the table assigns TRBD1, which was not confirmed against the DNA. TRBV21-1 is noted as a pseudogene. CDR3 size: 15 residues. The DNA of the CDR3 is TGTGCCAGCACCAGTTGTTGGGACAGTCGGTACGAGCAGTACGTC. Translated, it gives CASTSCWDSRYEQYV.

This clone was counted between two and nine times. The chain recombines TRBV9 with TRBJ1-1; 8 bases align to TRBD1. With V trimmed by 3 bases and J by 0 bases, 1 base remained unmatched. CDR1 and CDR2 from the germline V gene are SGDLS and YYNGEE. The CDR3 contains 14 residues. CDR3 nucleotides: TGTGCCAGCAGCGAGACAGGGGTGAACACTGAAGCTTTCTTT. This codes for CASSETGVNTEAFF.

The V and J genes are TRBV6-5 and TRBJ2-5; D call uncertain. The CDR3 runs 11 residues. V was trimmed by 4 bases and J by 5 bases, leaving 5 bases between them. Germline V CDR1 and CDR2: MNHEY, SVGAGI. CDR3 coding DNA: TGTGCCAGCAGTTCGCGTGAGACCCAGTACTTC. It codes for CASSSRETQYF.

The chain carries TRBV30 and TRBJ2-2; 7 bases are a match to TRBD2. The CDR3 sequence is 15 residues long. V lost 1 base to trimming and J lost 7 bases; unmatched junction nucleotides: 9. Germline CDR1 and CDR2: GTSNPN and SVGIG (reference sequence). DNA for the CDR3: TGTGCCTGGAGTGGGGACTACCAACGGGGCGGGGAGCTGTTTTTT. Amino acids: CAWSGDYQRGGELFF. The whole variable domain, remainder taken from reference TRBV30 and TRBJ2-2, is SQTIHQWPATLVQPVGSPLSLECTVEGTSNPNLYWYRQAAGRGLQLLFYSVGIGQISSEVPQNLSASRPQDRQFILSSKKLLLSDSGFYLCAWSGDYQRGGELFFGEGSRLTVL.

This rearrangement joins TRBV5-4 to TRBJ1-2; D not resolved. Germline V gives CDR1 SGHNT, CDR2 YYREEE (reference sequence). This CDR3 spans 18 amino acids. V was trimmed by 0 bases and J by 4 bases, leaving 22 bases between them. The chain's CDR3 is CASSLGGLNKEPAYGYTF. The CDR3 DNA sequence: TGTGCCAGCAGCTTGGGTGGGCTAAACAAGGAACCCGCCTATGGCTACACCTTC.

The rearrangement joins TRBV5-6 to TRBJ2-7; tentative D call: TRBD1 (6 bases). The CDR3 length is 15 residues. Germline values: CDR1 SGHDT, CDR2 YYEEEE. V was shortened by 3 bases and J by 3 bases, with 16 bases between the two germline ends. CDR3: CASSSRFRDIYEQYF. The CDR3 coding sequence is TGTGCCAGCAGCTCCCGGTTCCGGGACATCTACGAGCAGTACTTC.

This clone was observed once. The chain combines TRBV19 with TRBJ1-1, with 7 bases aligning to TRBD1. CDR3 length equals 14 residues. From germline, CDR1 is LNHDA and CDR2 SQIVND (reference sequence). The trim removed 5 bases at V and 4 bases at J, leaving 7 bases unmatched. Written as DNA, the CDR3 is TGTGCCAGTAGTGCTTCAGGGGGAGGCACTGAAGCTTTCTTT. Amino acids: CASSASGGGTEAFF. The full variable domain, completed using reference TRBV19 and TRBJ1-1, is DGGITQSPKYLFRKEGQNVTLSCEQNLNHDAMYWYRQDPGQGLRLIYYSQIVNDFQKGDIAEGYSVSREKKESFPLTVTSAQKNPTAFYLCASSASGGGTEAFFGQGTRLTVV.

This rearrangement joins TRBV5-4 to TRBJ1-3; D unresolved. V was clipped by 1 base and J by 0 bases, with 8 bases between them. In germline, CDR1 is SGHNT, CDR2 YYREEE (reference sequence). The CDR3 covers 15 residues. CDR3 amino acids: CASSLTGSSGNTIYF. The CDR3 coding sequence is TGTGCCAGCAGCTTGACGGGGTCCTCTGGAAACACCATATATTTT. The whole variable domain, remainder taken from reference TRBV5-4 and TRBJ1-3, is ETGVTQSPTHLIKTRGQQVTLRCSSQSGHNTVSWYQQALGQGPQFIFQYYREEENGRGNFPPRFSGLQFPNYSSELNVNALELDDSALYLCASSLTGSSGNTIYFGEGSWLTVV.

The chain couples TRBV7-9 to TRBJ1-6; no clear D. CDR3 length equals 15 residues. Per germline, CDR1 SEHNR and CDR2 FQNEAQ (reference sequence). Trimming removed 1 base from V and 7 bases from J, with 11 bases in between. CDR3 in DNA: TGTGCCAGCAGCTTAGGGAGAACCCTGAATTCACCCCTCCACTTT. It translates to CASSLGRTLNSPLHF.

The V gene is TRBV6-1, the J gene TRBJ2-7; perhaps TRBD1 as D (5 bases). This CDR3 region has 13 residues. V was cut by 6 bases and J by 5 bases, with 14 bases left in between. Germline loops: CDR1 MNHNS, CDR2 SASEGT. The chain's CDR3 is CASSLQDGNEQYV. CDR3 DNA: TGTGCCAGCAGCCTACAGGATGGGAACGAGCAGTACGTC.